This T cell receptor (beta chain) stems from a study of chronic HIV infection and antiretroviral therapy (dated by TCRdb to between 2014 and 2016). Details on this clonotype: The target of this receptor is not known. No base-level quality is on record; no much larger clone is a single base apart.

Library prep was done by 5' RACE. TCRdb records Illumina MiSeq as the sequencer. TCRdb's own reprocessing of the public reads used fastp at Q25 and MiXCR and kept productive beta chains. Each entry merges the rows of one CDR3 protein and shows their most common DNA and genes. In this sample the table shows around 30,000 distinct CDR3 sequences, roughly 9.1% of which occur a single time. Jointly, the top ten make up about 2.4% of the sample. The CDR3 runs 14 residues from the cysteine to the phenylalanine. The DNA shown is the 42-base CDR3, in frame from base 1. V and J lose 2 bases and 4 bases, and a span of 10 bases separates them. CDR1 SNHLY and CDR2 FYNNEI are derived from the germline V gene.

The TCR was taken from an adult who had HIV and had not received antiretroviral therapy, or was an uninfected healthy control (not recorded which). The sample was peripheral blood. This sequence uses TRBV2 and TRBJ2-3, with no confident D gene call. The nucleotide sequence is TGTGCCAGCAGTGAAAGGAGCCACGCAGATACGCAGTATTTT. Translated, this gives CASSERSHADTQYF.